Each of the 22 T cell receptor beta chains below was sequenced from the same sample in a study of sequential checkpoint blockade in melanoma. Repertoires were generated with immunoSEQ multiplex PCR, while TCRdb's copy carries only in-frame clones and drops some. Of more than 9,500 clones listed, around 75% are singletons. Described treatment: randomized to nivolumab then ipilimumab (arm A) or the reverse (arm B). The sequenced sample was CD8+ T cells sorted from blood (inferred from file names), obtained from a patient given nivolumab and ipilimumab in sequence. The receptors here all came from a human donor with melanoma.

This clone qualifies as large. The chain carries TRBV30 and TRBJ2-7; possibly TRBD1 for D (5 bases). This CDR3 contains 12 residues. V lost 0 bases, J lost 5 bases, and 8 bases lay in between. Germline V gene lookup returns CDR1 GTSNPN and CDR2 SVGIG (reference sequence). CDR3 loop: CAWSVQGDEQYF. The CDR3 coding sequence is TGTGCCTGGAGTGTACAAGGGGACGAGCAGTACTTC.

V usage is TRBV5-6 and J usage is TRBJ1-2; perhaps TRBD1 as D (5 bases). Per germline, CDR1 SGHDT and CDR2 YYEEEE. The CDR3 length is 13 residues. Deletions cut 3 bases from V and 8 bases from J, with 14 bases between. The CDR3 nucleotides are TGTGCCAGCAGCTCGGGGGATGACGGAGGCTACACCTTC. Encoded protein: CASSSGDDGGYTF.

The rearrangement links TRBV5-4 to TRBJ1-5, with TRBD1 identical over 9 bases. Germline V lookup: CDR1 SGHNT, CDR2 YYREEE (reference sequence). The CDR3 extends over 14 amino acids. V gave up 4 bases and J gave up 6 bases; unmatched junction bases: 5. CDR3 sequence: CASSPDRGIQPQHF. For the CDR3, the DNA is TGTGCCAGCAGCCCCGACAGGGGGATTCAGCCCCAGCATTTT. The variable domain in full, completed from reference TRBV5-4 and TRBJ1-5, reads ETGVTQSPTHLIKTRGQQVTLRCSSQSGHNTVSWYQQALGQGPQFIFQYYREEENGRGNFPPRFSGLQFPNYSSELNVNALELDDSALYLCASSPDRGIQPQHFGDGTRLSIL.

This clone has just a few counts. The chain has TRBV19 and TRBJ1-5; tentatively, D is TRBD1 (5 bases). Germline V lookup: CDR1 LNHDA, CDR2 SQIVND (reference sequence). The CDR3 covers 18 residues. Trimming cost V 7 bases and J 0 bases, with 22 bases left between them. The CDR3 reads CASKGSTKTLYSNQPQHF. As DNA, the CDR3 is TGTGCCAGTAAGGGGTCGACAAAAACGCTATATAGCAATCAGCCCCAGCATTTT. The full variable domain, in which reference TRBV19 and TRBJ1-5 provide the parts outside the CDR3, is DGGITQSPKYLFRKEGQNVTLSCEQNLNHDAMYWYRQDPGQGLRLIYYSQIVNDFQKGDIAEGYSVSREKKESFPLTVTSAQKNPTAFYLCASKGSTKTLYSNQPQHFGDGTRLSIL.

This clone was recorded a few times. CDR3 protein: CASSSNLPGEGAEQYF. For the CDR3, the DNA is TGTGCCAGCAGTTCAAACTTGCCAGGGGAAGGCGCCGAGCAGTACTTC. J is TRBJ2-7 and V is TRBV6-5; D is possibly TRBD1 (6 bases). This CDR3 is 16 amino acids long. From germline, CDR1 is MNHEY and CDR2 SVGAGI. V lost 4 bases, J lost 6 bases, and 22 bases lay in between.

The J gene is TRBJ2-7, the V gene TRBV7-8; possible D gene TRBD2, 6 bases. Trimming shortened V by 7 bases and J by 2 bases, and 15 bases separated the two germline ends. Looked up from germline, CDR1 is SGHVS and CDR2 is FQNEAQ. The CDR3 length is 14 residues. CDR3 loop: CASTPHAGPYEQYF. For the CDR3, the DNA is TGTGCCAGCACCCCTCACGCGGGGCCCTACGAGCAGTACTTC.

CDR3 bases: TGTGCCAGCAGCTTAGAAAGGACAGCCTACGAGCAGTACTTC. Its protein product is CASSLERTAYEQYF. The chain joins TRBV7-9 to TRBJ2-7; a weak D match, TRBD1 (6 bases). This CDR3 has 14 residues. Germline values: CDR1 SEHNR, CDR2 FQNEAQ (reference sequence). The ends were cut back, 1 base at V and 2 bases at J, with 9 bases in the middle.

Here the CDR3 reads CASSNAGGFQETQYF. The CDR3 nucleotides read TGTGCCAGCAGTAATGCGGGGGGGTTCCAAGAGACCCAGTACTTC. The chain has TRBV6-1 and TRBJ2-5, with 9 positions matching TRBD2. CDR3 size: 15 residues. Germline CDR1 is MNHNS and CDR2 is SASEGT. V dropped 5 bases and J dropped 1; count of bases not matched to a gene: 5.

The chain links TRBV12-5 to TRBJ1-2, with D perhaps matching TRBD1 (5 bases). V was clipped by 5 bases and J by 2 bases, with 18 bases between them. The CDR3 contains 16 residues. From germline, CDR1 is LGHNT and CDR2 FRNRAP. The chain's CDR3 is CASGPAGPPKNYGYTF. The CDR3 coding sequence is TGTGCTAGTGGTCCCGCGGGGCCCCCCAAAAACTATGGCTACACCTTC.

This rearrangement joins TRBV4-1 to TRBJ1-5; tentatively, D is TRBD1 (6 bases). The length of the CDR3 is 16 residues. Trimming removed 4 bases at V and 5 bases at J, with 18 bases between. The germline CDR1 and CDR2 sequences are MGHRA and YSYEKL. CDR3 sequence: CASSRIYGGRDQPQHF. CDR3 sequence (DNA): TGCGCCAGCAGCCGAATTTACGGGGGGCGCGATCAGCCCCAGCATTTT.

As regards this clone: Within the sample, other DNA sequences also encode this same CDR3. This chain connects TRBV7-9 to TRBJ2-1, with D perhaps TRBD2 (6 bases). V shed 5 bases and J shed 0 bases, with 11 bases lying between them. The CDR3 runs to 15 residues. Germline CDR1 SEHNR, CDR2 FQNEAQ (reference sequence). CDR3 DNA sequence: TGTGCCAGCAGCCCCCGGGGGAGCTCCTACAATGAGCAGTTCTTC. Protein: CASSPRGSSYNEQFF.

This clone was seen only once. This chain uses TRBV6-1 with TRBJ2-2, with 7 positions matching TRBD1. Trimming cost V 0 bases and J 5 bases; bases outside gene matches: 3. From germline, CDR1 is MNHNS and CDR2 SASEGT. The CDR3 extends over 15 amino acids. As DNA, the CDR3 is TGTGCCAGCAGTGAAGCAGCAGGGGGAACCGGGGAGCTGTTTTTT. Translating it yields CASSEAAGGTGELFF.

J is TRBJ2-1 and V is TRBV5-1, with D maybe TRBD1 (6 bases). Germline-derived CDR1 and CDR2 are SGHRS and YFSETQ. V was cut by 4 bases and J by 1 base, with 15 bases left in between. CDR3 length: 16 residues. The CDR3 loop is CASSISSGHSYNEQFF. In nucleotides, the CDR3 is TGCGCCAGCAGCATAAGTTCGGGACATTCCTACAATGAGCAGTTCTTC.

This chain links TRBV28 with TRBJ1-1; D gene ambiguous. The CDR3 loop spans 17 amino acids. Germline lookup yields CDR1 MDHEN and CDR2 SYDVKM. Deletions cut 3 bases from V and 5 bases from J, with 22 bases between. The CDR3 nucleotides are TGTGCCAGCAGTTTCCCGCGACGGGTAGCTCTCGAAACTGAAGCTTTCTTT. Translating it yields CASSFPRRVALETEAFF.

The rearrangement uses TRBV7-9 and TRBJ2-5; TRBD2 agrees at 12 bases. V shed 5 bases, J shed 7 bases, and the junction held 8 bases outside the gene matches. The CDR3 extends over 15 amino acids. From germline, CDR1 is SEHNR and CDR2 FQNEAQ (reference sequence). CDR3 sequence reads: CASSELAGGRATQYF. CDR3 in DNA: TGTGCCAGCAGCGAACTAGCGGGGGGCCGGGCGACCCAGTACTTC.

This chain links TRBV6-1 with TRBJ1-4; TRBD1 might be the D (6 bases). The CDR3 spans 15 residues. The ends were cut back, 4 bases at V and 4 bases at J, with 13 bases in the middle. In germline, CDR1 is MNHNS, CDR2 SASEGT. The CDR3 sequence: CASSVTGTYNEKLFF. The CDR3 bases are TGTGCCAGCAGTGTAACCGGGACATATAATGAAAAACTGTTTTTT.

As DNA, the CDR3 is TGTGCCAGCAGCATTACGCTCAACGGGAATGAGCAGTTCTTC. Protein product: CASSITLNGNEQFF. The chain uses TRBV11-2 and TRBJ2-1; no reliable D call. The ends were cut back, 5 bases at V and 7 bases at J, with 15 bases in the middle. Germline-derived CDR1 and CDR2 are SGHAT and FQNNGV. This CDR3 contains 14 residues. Full variable domain (remainder filled in from reference TRBV11-2 and TRBJ2-1): EAGVAQSPRYKIIEKRQSVAFWCNPISGHATLYWYQQILGQGPKLLIQFQNNGVVDDSQLPKDRFSAERLKGVDSTLKIQPAKLEDSAVYLCASSITLNGNEQFFGPGTRLTVL.

The chain links TRBV6-5 to TRBJ2-7; TRBD1 is a possible D gene (7 bases). Per germline, CDR1 MNHEY and CDR2 SVGAGI. The CDR3 spans 16 residues. The V gene lost 0 bases and the J gene lost 3 bases, with 15 bases spanning the gap. In DNA form, the CDR3 reads TGTGCCAGCAGTTACTCGAGAGCAGGGGGGTTCTACGAGCAGTACTTC. Its protein product is CASSYSRAGGFYEQYF.

This sequence joins TRBV9 and TRBJ2-1; D perhaps matches TRBD2 (6 bases). CDR1 and CDR2 (germline): SGDLS, YYNGEE. The V end lost 3 bases, the J end lost 4 bases, and 8 bases lay between the germline ends. The CDR3 covers 13 residues. CDR3 sequence reads: CASSATSYNEQFF. CDR3 in DNA: TGTGCCAGCAGCGCGACTAGTTACAATGAGCAGTTCTTC. Using reference TRBV9 and TRBJ2-1 for the parts outside the CDR3, the full variable domain is DSGVTQTPKHLITATGQRVTLRCSPRSGDLSVYWYQQSLDQGLQFLIQYYNGEERAKGNILERFSAQQFPDLHSELNLSSLELGDSALYFCASSATSYNEQFFGPGTRLTVL.

The chain employs TRBV6-5 and TRBJ1-2, with D unclear. V lost 6 bases and J 4 bases, leaving 12 bases between the germline ends. Germline CDR1 is MNHEY and CDR2 is SVGAGI. The CDR3 totals 13 residues. As DNA, the CDR3 is TGTGCCAGCAGCGCCTACTGGGCCTATGGCTACACCTTC. Protein product: CASSAYWAYGYTF.

This clone was seen once. The gene calls are TRBV9 and TRBJ1-2, with D maybe TRBD1 (6 bases). The CDR3 totals 15 residues. Trimming left V 0 bases short and J 3 bases short, with 12 bases between. Germline CDR1 SGDLS, CDR2 YYNGEE. The CDR3 sequence is CASSVDPDSYYGYTF. DNA for the CDR3: TGTGCCAGCAGCGTAGACCCGGACAGTTACTATGGCTACACCTTC.

In its sample, this clone was seen once. V is TRBV6-4 and J is TRBJ1-6, with a possible D match to TRBD1 (6 bases). V was shortened by 0 bases and J by 6 bases, with 18 bases between the two germline ends. Germline V gives CDR1 MRHNA, CDR2 SNTAGT. The CDR3 has 18 amino acids. CDR3 DNA sequence: TGTGCCAGCAGTGACTCGATTAAGGGTGGGGACACTAATTCACCCCTCCACTTT. It translates to CASSDSIKGGDTNSPLHF.